These 17 T cell receptor beta chains came from one sample sequenced in a study of Tregs in tolerant kidney transplant recipients. Repertoires were generated with immunoSEQ multiplex PCR, while TCRdb's copy carries only in-frame clones and drops some. The sample has about 240,000 clones, about 86% seen once. Source material: CD4+ T cells from blood. The source is a human donor in good health.

This chain links TRBV9 with TRBJ2-1; 8 positions agree with TRBD2. Germline V CDR1 and CDR2: SGDLS, YYNGEE. The CDR3 runs to 15 residues. J gave up 4 bases and V 2 bases, and 5 bases lay outside the gene matches. The CDR3 region is CASSVGGDFYNEQFF. CDR3 DNA sequence: TGTGCCAGCAGCGTCGGGGGGGACTTTTACAATGAGCAGTTCTTC.

The rearrangement uses TRBV5-1 and TRBJ2-5; 7 nucleotides match TRBD2. The ends lost 0 bases at V and 2 bases at J; junction bases unmatched: 7. The CDR3 spans 16 residues. Germline CDR1 reads SGHRS; CDR2 reads YFSETQ. DNA of the CDR3: TGCGCCAGCAGCTTGGGAGGGTCTAGCGGACAAGAGACCCAGTACTTC. This gives the protein CASSLGGSSGQETQYF. The full variable domain, in which reference TRBV5-1 and TRBJ2-5 provide the parts outside the CDR3, is KAGVTQTPRYLIKTRGQQVTLSCSPISGHRSVSWYQQTPGQGLQFLFEYFSETQRNKGNFPGRFSGRQFSNSRSEMNVSTLELGDSALYLCASSLGGSSGQETQYFGPGTRLLVL.

This clone was observed once. The J gene is TRBJ2-2, the V gene TRBV11-2; the D is unclear. The ends were cut back, 1 base at V and 0 bases at J, with 9 bases in the middle. Looked up from germline, CDR1 is SGHAT and CDR2 is FQNNGV. The CDR3 covers 16 residues. The CDR3 nucleotides read TGTGCCAGCAGCTTAGGTGAACGGACGAACACCGGGGAGCTGTTTTTT. It encodes CASSLGERTNTGELFF.

The chain recombines TRBV7-2 with TRBJ2-7; weak D call: TRBD1 (7 bases). Per the germline V gene, CDR1 is SGHTA and CDR2 is FQGNSA. This CDR3 contains 14 residues. With 3 bases removed from V and 6 bases from J, the gap between germline ends came to 15 bases. CDR3 sequence (DNA): TGTGCCAGCAGCTTTATCCAGGGGGGCTCCGAGCAGTACTTC. Residues: CASSFIQGGSEQYF. Full variable domain (missing parts from reference TRBV7-2 and TRBJ2-7): GAGVSQSPSNKVTEKGKDVELRCDPISGHTALYWYRQSLGQGLEFLIYFQGNSAPDKSGLPSDRFSAERTGGSVSTLTIQRTQQEDSAVYLCASSFIQGGSEQYFGPGTRLTVT.

The CDR3 bases are TGTGCCAGTAGTATACTCCGGGACTCTGGAAACACCATATATTTT. Protein: CASSILRDSGNTIYF. The chain recombines TRBV19 with TRBJ1-3; D call uncertain. Between the trimmed V and J ends, which lost 2 bases and 0 bases, there was a span of 8 bases. The CDR3 spans 15 residues. Germline V gene sequence: CDR1 LNHDA, CDR2 SQIVND (reference sequence).

V and J are TRBV7-9 and TRBJ2-3; no reliable D call. Trimming left V 1 base short and J 0 bases short, with 5 bases between. The CDR3 runs to 14 residues. CDR1 and CDR2 from the germline V gene are SEHNR and FQNEAQ (reference sequence). CDR3: CASSLGSSTDTQYF. The CDR3, as DNA: TGTGCCAGCAGCTTAGGCAGTAGCACAGATACGCAGTATTTT.

The chain carries TRBV7-9 and TRBJ2-6, with D unresolved. Germline assignment: CDR1 SEHNR and CDR2 FQNEAQ (reference sequence). This CDR3 spans 11 amino acids. With 5 bases removed from V and 8 bases from J, the gap between germline ends came to 4 bases. This chain's CDR3 is CASSLPNVLTF. For the CDR3, the DNA is TGTGCCAGCAGCCTCCCCAACGTCCTGACTTTC. The whole variable domain, remainder taken from reference TRBV7-9 and TRBJ2-6, is DTGVSQNPRHKITKRGQNVTFRCDPISEHNRLYWYRQTLGQGPEFLTYFQNEAQLEKSRLLSDRFSAERPKGSFSTLEIQRTEQGDSAMYLCASSLPNVLTFGAGSRLTVL.

The genes are TRBV7-3 and TRBJ1-1; possible D gene TRBD1, 5 bases. V dropped 1 base and J dropped 0 bases, with 12 bases sitting between them. The germline V gene has CDR1 SGHTA and CDR2 FQGTGA. The CDR3 covers 16 residues. The CDR3 here is CASSLKGGTLNTEAFF. CDR3 nucleotide sequence: TGTGCCAGCAGCTTAAAAGGCGGGACCTTGAACACTGAAGCTTTCTTT.

There are a few counts of this clone. V and J are TRBV5-1 and TRBJ2-5, with D perhaps TRBD1 (7 bases). The CDR3 spans 14 residues. The V end was cut by 3 bases, the J end by 5 bases, with 14 bases between. The germline gives CDR1 SGHRS, CDR2 YFSETQ. The CDR3: CASSWETGRETQYF. As DNA, the CDR3 is TGCGCCAGCAGCTGGGAGACAGGGAGGGAGACCCAGTACTTC.

The rearrangement joins TRBV5-1 to TRBJ2-2, with TRBD2 identical over 13 bases. Germline CDR1 reads SGHRS; CDR2 reads YFSETQ. The junction had 6 bases not matched to a gene; V was cut back by 3 bases and J by 4 bases. The CDR3 length is 17 residues. CDR3 DNA sequence: TGCGCCAGCAGCTCCGGGACTAGCGGGGTAACCACCGGGGAGCTGTTTTTT. As protein: CASSSGTSGVTTGELFF.

This clone was counted once. The rearrangement uses TRBV10-3 and TRBJ2-3, with 10 positions matching TRBD2. Germline V gene data show CDR1 as ENHRY and CDR2 as SYGVKD. There are 15 residues in the CDR3. Unmatched junction bases numbered 7, after V lost 6 bases and J lost 4 bases. The CDR3 region is CAIRKAGGPPDTQYF. The CDR3 coding sequence is TGTGCCATCAGAAAAGCGGGAGGGCCCCCAGATACGCAGTATTTT.

The gene calls are TRBV18 and TRBJ2-5; no definite D call. Trimming left V 5 bases short and J 2 bases short, with 9 bases between. Germline lookup yields CDR1 KGHSH and CDR2 LQKENI. This CDR3 is 13 amino acids long. Here the CDR3 reads CASSGVSQETQYF. In nucleotides, the CDR3 is TGTGCCAGCTCAGGAGTGAGTCAAGAGACCCAGTACTTC.

The chain has TRBV25-1 and TRBJ2-7, with TRBD2 as a possible D gene (6 bases). Germline V gene lookup returns CDR1 MGHDK and CDR2 SYGVNS. The CDR3 covers 15 residues. The V gene lost 1 base and the J gene lost 3 bases, with 13 bases spanning the gap. In nucleotides, the CDR3 is TGTGCCAGCAGTGAATCCGGGAGTAGAGGCTACGAGCAGTACTTC. This translates into CASSESGSRGYEQYF.

The genes are TRBV18 and TRBJ1-5, with 8 bases fitting TRBD1. The ends lost 2 bases at V and 2 bases at J; junction bases unmatched: 8. Germline values: CDR1 KGHSH, CDR2 LQKENI. The CDR3 runs 17 residues. CDR3 in DNA: TGTGCCAGCTCACCATCCGACAGGGGCTGGGGCAATCAGCCCCAGCATTTT. This sequence encodes CASSPSDRGWGNQPQHF.

The chain links TRBV4-1 to TRBJ1-3, with TRBD1 matching 8 bases. Losses at the gene ends were 3 bases for V and 4 bases for J; bases not matched to a gene: 8. CDR1 is MGHRA and CDR2 is YSYEKL in the germline V gene. This CDR3 region has 16 residues. The CDR3: CASSHNQGASGNTIYF. The DNA for the CDR3 is TGCGCCAGCAGCCACAACCAGGGGGCGTCCGGAAACACCATATATTTT.

The chain recombines TRBV6-1 with TRBJ2-2; a weak D match, TRBD1 (6 bases). The CDR3 is 13 amino acids. Germline assignment: CDR1 MNHNS and CDR2 SASEGT. V was pared by 6 bases and J by 4 bases, with 9 bases between. This chain's CDR3 is CASRSQGTGELFF. The CDR3 DNA sequence: TGTGCCAGCAGGTCACAGGGCACCGGGGAGCTGTTTTTT.

The chain is built from TRBV29-1 and TRBJ1-4; perhaps TRBD1 as D (5 bases). This CDR3 has 13 residues. The ends were cut back, 6 bases at V and 5 bases at J, with 13 bases in the middle. Germline V gives CDR1 SQVTM, CDR2 ANQGSEA. For the CDR3, the DNA is TGCAGCGTGAGTGGGGGGATCAATGAAAAACTGTTTTTT. It encodes CSVSGGINEKLFF.